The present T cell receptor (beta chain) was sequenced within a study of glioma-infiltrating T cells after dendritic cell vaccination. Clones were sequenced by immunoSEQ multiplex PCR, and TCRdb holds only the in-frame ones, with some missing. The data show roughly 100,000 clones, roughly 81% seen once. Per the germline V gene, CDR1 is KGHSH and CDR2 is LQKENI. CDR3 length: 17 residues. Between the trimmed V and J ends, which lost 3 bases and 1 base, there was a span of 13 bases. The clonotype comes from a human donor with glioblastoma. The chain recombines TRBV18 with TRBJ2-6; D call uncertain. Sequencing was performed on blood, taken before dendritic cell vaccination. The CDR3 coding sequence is TGTGCCAGCTCACCGATGGAGTCTGGATCTGGGGCCAACGTCCTGACTTTC. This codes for CASSPMESGSGANVLTF.